The text below deals with one TCR beta chain. Antigen unknown. The sample comes from a study of PD-1 blockade in classical Hodgkin lymphoma. Exposure to brentuximab vedotin varied, and each patient had relapsed following autologous stem cell transplantation. TCRdb's copy holds only in-frame clones and misses some; the assay was immunoSEQ multiplex PCR. The data show approximately 25,000 clones, about 86% seen once. General observations from the study: Before treatment, complete responders showed about the same diversity as newly diagnosed patients.

The CDR3 covers 15 residues. The germline V gene encodes CDR1 SQVTM and CDR2 ANQGSEA. The germline V and J ends were trimmed by 7 bases and 3 bases, with 18 bases remaining between them. V gene TRBV29-1 combines with J gene TRBJ2-2; maybe TRBD2 (6 bases). The specimen was peripheral blood mononuclear cells (PBMCs), collected before the second cycle of nivolumab. The TCR sequence derives from a human donor with classical Hodgkin lymphoma. The CDR3 loop reads CSAIAPGGDTGELFF. The CDR3 nucleotides read TGCAGCGCCATAGCCCCCGGGGGAGACACCGGGGAGCTGTTTTTT.